This T cell receptor beta chain derives from a study of OX40 agonist ivuxolimab in advanced cancers. About the study: The eligibility criteria allowed prior anti-PD-1, anti-PD-L1 or anti-CTLA-4 therapy, and 30% to 40% had some. Findings of the study overall: Low normalized clonal expansion also occurred in some nonresponding patients.

This CDR3 is 14 amino acids long. The germline V gene encodes CDR1 SGHRS and CDR2 YFSETQ. After removal of 2 bases from V and 5 bases from J, the junction contained 5 bases not matched to a gene. TCRdb's table, derived via immunoSEQ multiplex PCR, lists solely in-frame clones and lacks some. The sample lists around 47,000 clones; 75% to 85% were seen once. As concerns this clone: Antigen specificity is unknown.

This receptor was obtained from an adult with an advanced solid tumor such as melanoma, head and neck, liver or kidney cancer. This specimen was CD4+ or CD8+ T cells sorted from blood, taken in a trial of the OX40 agonist ivuxolimab. V and J are TRBV5-1 and TRBJ2-3; TRBD1 aligns across 7 bases. The CDR3 region has the DNA TGCGCCAGCAGCTTCGGGACAGAGGGAGATACGCAGTATTTT. It is translated as CASSFGTEGDTQYF.